This T cell receptor (beta chain) was profiled in a study of T cell responses to AZD1222 COVID-19 vaccine. Across the whole study: Second doses that came at about 4 or about 12 weeks were put together.

General study findings and limits: Sampled repertoires all dated from after the peak T cell response.

Measured with immunoSEQ multiplex PCR; TCRdb has only the in-frame clones, and not every one. The repertoire holds about 92,000 clones, with approximately 91% as singletons. CDR1 KGHSH and CDR2 LQKENI come from the germline V gene. V lost 6 bases and J lost 3, with 9 bases in between. The CDR3 totals 12 residues. For this clone: Its cognate antigen is unknown.

The rearrangement uses TRBV18 and TRBJ2-7, with unresolved D. Specimen: peripheral blood, collected on day 0 of AZD1222 vaccination. The receptor was isolated from an adult in good health. As DNA, the CDR3 is TGTGCCAGCTCCACCACCAGCTACGAGCAGTACTTC. It codes for CASSTTSYEQYF.